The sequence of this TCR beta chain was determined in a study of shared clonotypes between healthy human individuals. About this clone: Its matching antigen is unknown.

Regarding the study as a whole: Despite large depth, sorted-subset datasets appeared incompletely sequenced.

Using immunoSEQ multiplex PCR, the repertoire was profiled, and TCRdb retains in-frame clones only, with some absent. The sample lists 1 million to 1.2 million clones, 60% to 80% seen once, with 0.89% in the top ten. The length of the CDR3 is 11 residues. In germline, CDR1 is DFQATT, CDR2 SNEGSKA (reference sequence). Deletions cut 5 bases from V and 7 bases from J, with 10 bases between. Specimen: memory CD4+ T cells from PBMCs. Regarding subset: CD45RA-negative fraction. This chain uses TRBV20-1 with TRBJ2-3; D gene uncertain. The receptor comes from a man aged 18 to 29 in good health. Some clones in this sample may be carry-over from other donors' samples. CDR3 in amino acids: CSAHDRYTQYF. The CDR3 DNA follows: TGCAGTGCTCATGATAGATATACGCAGTATTTT.